The source of this T cell receptor (beta chain) is a study of blood T cell repertoires in COVID-19. Study information: Donors in the United States, Italy and Spain gave samples during acute or convalescent COVID-19. In each case, the material was cDNA or gDNA derived from T cells, B-cell-depleted T cells, or PBMCs.

Per the original methods: Scientists estimated how many nucleated cells there were by amplifying reference gene primers. This table comes from immunoSEQ multiplex PCR, and its TCRdb copy is limited to in-frame clones, with some not included. V and J calls and clone size follow that table, whereas D and trimming were derived from the DNA. The sample has 250,000 or so clones, about four fifths seen once. Germline CDR1 and CDR2: MNHEY and SVGEGT. This CDR3 has 15 residues. The V gene lost 2 bases and the J gene lost 6 bases, with 14 bases spanning the gap. This clone was seen a single time. The sample consisted of peripheral blood. The sequence was collected from a woman in her late teens or twenties with acute or convalescent COVID-19. The chain joins TRBV6-2 or TRBV6-3 to TRBJ2-1, with D perhaps TRBD2 (5 bases). CDR3 in amino acids: CASSYTAELRNEQFF. The DNA for the CDR3 is TGTGCCAGCAGTTACACAGCGGAACTGCGCAATGAGCAGTTCTTC.